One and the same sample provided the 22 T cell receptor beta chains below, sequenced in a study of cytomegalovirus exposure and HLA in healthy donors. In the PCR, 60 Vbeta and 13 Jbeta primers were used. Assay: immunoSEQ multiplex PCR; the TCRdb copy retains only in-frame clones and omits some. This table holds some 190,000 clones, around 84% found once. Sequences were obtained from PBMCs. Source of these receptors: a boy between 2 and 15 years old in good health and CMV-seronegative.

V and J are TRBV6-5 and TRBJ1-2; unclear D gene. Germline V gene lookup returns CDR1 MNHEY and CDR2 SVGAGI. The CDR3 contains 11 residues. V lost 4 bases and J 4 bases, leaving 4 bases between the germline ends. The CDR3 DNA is TGTGCCAGCAGTTCCATCTATGGCTACACCTTC. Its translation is CASSSIYGYTF.

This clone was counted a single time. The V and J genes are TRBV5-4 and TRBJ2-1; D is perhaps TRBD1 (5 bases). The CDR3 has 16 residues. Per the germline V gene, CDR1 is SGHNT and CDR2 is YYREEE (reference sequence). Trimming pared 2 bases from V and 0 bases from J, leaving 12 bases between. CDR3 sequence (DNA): TGTGCCAGCAGCTTACTCAGGGATTACTCCTACAATGAGCAGTTCTTC. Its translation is CASSLLRDYSYNEQFF.

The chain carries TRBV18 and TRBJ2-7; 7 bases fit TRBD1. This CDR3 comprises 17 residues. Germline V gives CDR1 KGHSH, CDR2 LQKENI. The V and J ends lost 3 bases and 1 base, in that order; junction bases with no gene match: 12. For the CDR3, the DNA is TGTGCCAGCTCACCGCCCGCCGGGACAGACGAGTCCTACGAGCAGTACTTC. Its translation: CASSPPAGTDESYEQYF.

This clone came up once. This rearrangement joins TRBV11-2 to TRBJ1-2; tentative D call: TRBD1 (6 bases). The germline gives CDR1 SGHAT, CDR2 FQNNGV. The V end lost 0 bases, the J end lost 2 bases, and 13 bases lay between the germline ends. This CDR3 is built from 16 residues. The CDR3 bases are TGTGCCAGCAGCTTAGATCTGGGTAGGGGGAACTATGGCTACACCTTC. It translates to CASSLDLGRGNYGYTF. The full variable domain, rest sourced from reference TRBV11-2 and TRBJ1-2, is EAGVAQSPRYKIIEKRQSVAFWCNPISGHATLYWYQQILGQGPKLLIQFQNNGVVDDSQLPKDRFSAERLKGVDSTLKIQPAKLEDSAVYLCASSLDLGRGNYGYTFGSGTRLTVV.

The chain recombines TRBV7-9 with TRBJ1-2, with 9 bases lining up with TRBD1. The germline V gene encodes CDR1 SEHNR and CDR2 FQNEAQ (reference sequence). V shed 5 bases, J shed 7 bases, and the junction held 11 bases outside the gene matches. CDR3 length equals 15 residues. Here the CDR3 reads CASSHHAGQGGGYTF. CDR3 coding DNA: TGTGCCAGCAGCCATCACGCGGGACAGGGTGGTGGCTACACCTTC.

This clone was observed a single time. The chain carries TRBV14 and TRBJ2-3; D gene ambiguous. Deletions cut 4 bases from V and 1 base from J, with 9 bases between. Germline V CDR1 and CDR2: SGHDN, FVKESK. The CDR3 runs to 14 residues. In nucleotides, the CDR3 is TGTGCCAGCAGCCCACGGGTGGGCACAGATACGCAGTATTTT. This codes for CASSPRVGTDTQYF.

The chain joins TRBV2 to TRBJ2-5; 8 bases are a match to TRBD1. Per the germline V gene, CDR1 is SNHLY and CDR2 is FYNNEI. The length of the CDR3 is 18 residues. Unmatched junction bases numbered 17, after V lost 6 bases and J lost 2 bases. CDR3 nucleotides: TGTGCCAGCAGAGGTGGGCCACGACAGGGGACCCTTCAAGAGACCCAGTACTTC. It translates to CASRGGPRQGTLQETQYF. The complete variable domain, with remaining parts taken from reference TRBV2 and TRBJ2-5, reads EPEVTQTPSHQVTQMGQEVILRCVPISNHLYFYWYRQILGQKVEFLVSFYNNEISEKSEIFDDQFSVERPDGSNFTLKIRSTKLEDSAMYFCASRGGPRQGTLQETQYFGPGTRLLVL.

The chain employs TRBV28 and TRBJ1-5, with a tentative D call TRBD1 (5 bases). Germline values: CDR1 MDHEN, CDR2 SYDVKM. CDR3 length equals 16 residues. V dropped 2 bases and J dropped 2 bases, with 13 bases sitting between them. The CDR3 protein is CASSLVGGTGNQPQHF. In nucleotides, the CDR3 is TGTGCCAGCAGTTTAGTCGGGGGGACGGGCAATCAGCCCCAGCATTTT.

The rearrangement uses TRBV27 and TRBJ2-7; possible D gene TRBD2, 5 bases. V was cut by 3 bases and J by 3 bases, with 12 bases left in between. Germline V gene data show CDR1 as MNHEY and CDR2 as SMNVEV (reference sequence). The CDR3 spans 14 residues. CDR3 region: CASSFRGPFYEQYF. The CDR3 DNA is TGTGCCAGCAGTTTTCGCGGGCCCTTCTACGAGCAGTACTTC.

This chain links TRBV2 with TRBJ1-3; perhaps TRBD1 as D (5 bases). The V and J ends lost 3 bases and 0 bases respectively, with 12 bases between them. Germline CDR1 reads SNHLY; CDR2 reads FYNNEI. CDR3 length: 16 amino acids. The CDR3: CASSEGLIASGNTIYF. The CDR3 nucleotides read TGTGCCAGCAGTGAGGGACTCATTGCCTCTGGAAACACCATATATTTT.

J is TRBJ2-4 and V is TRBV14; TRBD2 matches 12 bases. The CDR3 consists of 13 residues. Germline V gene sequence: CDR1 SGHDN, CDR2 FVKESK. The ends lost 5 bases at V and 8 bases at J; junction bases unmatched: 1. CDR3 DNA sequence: TGTGCCAGCAGCACTAGCGGGGGGTACATTCAGTACTTC. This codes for CASSTSGGYIQYF.

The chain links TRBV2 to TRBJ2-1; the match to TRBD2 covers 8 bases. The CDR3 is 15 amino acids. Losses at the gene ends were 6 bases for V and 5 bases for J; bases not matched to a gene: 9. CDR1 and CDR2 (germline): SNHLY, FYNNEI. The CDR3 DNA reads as TGTGCCAGCAGGGCCCCGGGACTAGAGAACAATGAGCAGTTCTTC. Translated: CASRAPGLENNEQFF.

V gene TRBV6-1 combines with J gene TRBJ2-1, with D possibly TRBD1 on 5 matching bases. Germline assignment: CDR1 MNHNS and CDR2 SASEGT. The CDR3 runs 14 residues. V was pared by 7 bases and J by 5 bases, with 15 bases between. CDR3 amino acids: CASTPGAINNEQFF. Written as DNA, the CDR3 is TGTGCCAGCACTCCTGGGGCTATAAACAATGAGCAGTTCTTC.

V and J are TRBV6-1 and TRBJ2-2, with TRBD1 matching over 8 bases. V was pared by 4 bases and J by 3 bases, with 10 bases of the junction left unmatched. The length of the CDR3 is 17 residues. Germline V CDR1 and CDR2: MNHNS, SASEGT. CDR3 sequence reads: CASSGLLLDRDTGELFF. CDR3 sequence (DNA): TGTGCCAGCAGTGGCTTACTACTGGACAGGGACACCGGGGAGCTGTTTTTT.

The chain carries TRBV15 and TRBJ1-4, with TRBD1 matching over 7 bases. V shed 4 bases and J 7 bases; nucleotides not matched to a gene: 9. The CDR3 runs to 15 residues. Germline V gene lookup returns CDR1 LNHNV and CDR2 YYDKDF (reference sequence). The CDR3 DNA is TGTGCCACCAGCATAAGGGGACAGCGTGGTGAAAAACTGTTTTTT. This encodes CATSIRGQRGEKLFF. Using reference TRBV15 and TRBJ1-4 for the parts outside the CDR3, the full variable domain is DAMVIQNPRYQVTQFGKPVTLSCSQTLNHNVMYWYQQKSSQAPKLLFHYYDKDFNNEADTPDNFQSRRPNTSFCFLDIRSPGLGDTAMYLCATSIRGQRGEKLFFGSGTQLSVL.

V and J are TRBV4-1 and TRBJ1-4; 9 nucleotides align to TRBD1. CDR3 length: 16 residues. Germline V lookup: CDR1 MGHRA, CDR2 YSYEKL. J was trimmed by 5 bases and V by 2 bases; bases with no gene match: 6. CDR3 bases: TGCGCCAGCAGCCAACCAACCGACAGGGGGAATGAAAAACTGTTTTTT. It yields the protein CASSQPTDRGNEKLFF.

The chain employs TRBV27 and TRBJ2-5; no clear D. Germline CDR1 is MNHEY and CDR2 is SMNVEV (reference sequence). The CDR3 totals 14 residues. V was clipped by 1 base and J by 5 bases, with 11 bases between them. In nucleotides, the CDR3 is TGTGCCAGCAGTTTATATCCGGGTGGGGAGACCCAGTACTTC. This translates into CASSLYPGGETQYF.

Written as DNA, the CDR3 is TGTGCCAGCTCACCACCGGTGGCGGGTGGCTACAATGAGCAGTTCTTC. Translating gives CASSPPVAGGYNEQFF. The chain couples TRBV18 to TRBJ2-1, with D maybe TRBD2 (5 bases). V lost 0 bases and J lost 3, with 12 bases in between. Germline CDR1 and CDR2: KGHSH and LQKENI. The CDR3 is made up of 16 amino acids.

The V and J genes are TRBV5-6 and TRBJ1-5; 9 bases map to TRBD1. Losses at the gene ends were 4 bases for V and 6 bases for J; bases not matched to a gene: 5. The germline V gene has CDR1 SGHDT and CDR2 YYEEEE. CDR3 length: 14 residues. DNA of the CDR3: TGTGCCAGCAGCCCGGACAGGGGAGGTCAGCCCCAGCATTTT. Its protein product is CASSPDRGGQPQHF. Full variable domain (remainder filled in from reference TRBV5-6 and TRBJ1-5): DAGVTQSPTHLIKTRGQQVTLRCSPKSGHDTVSWYQQALGQGPQFIFQYYEEEERQRGNFPDRFSGHQFPNYSSELNVNALLLGDSALYLCASSPDRGGQPQHFGDGTRLSIL.

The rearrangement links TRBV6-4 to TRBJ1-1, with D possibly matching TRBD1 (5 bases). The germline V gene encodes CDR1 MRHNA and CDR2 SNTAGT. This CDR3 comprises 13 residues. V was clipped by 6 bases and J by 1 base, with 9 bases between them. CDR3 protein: CASRAGENTEAFF. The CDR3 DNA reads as TGTGCCAGCAGGGCGGGGGAGAACACTGAAGCTTTCTTT.

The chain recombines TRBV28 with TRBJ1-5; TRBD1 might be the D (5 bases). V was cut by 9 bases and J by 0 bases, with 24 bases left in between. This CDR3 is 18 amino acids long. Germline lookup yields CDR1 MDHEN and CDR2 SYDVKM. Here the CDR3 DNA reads TGTGCCAGGGGGCCCCCTGACGGCCGGGGGGATAGCAATCAGCCCCAGCATTTT. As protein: CARGPPDGRGDSNQPQHF.

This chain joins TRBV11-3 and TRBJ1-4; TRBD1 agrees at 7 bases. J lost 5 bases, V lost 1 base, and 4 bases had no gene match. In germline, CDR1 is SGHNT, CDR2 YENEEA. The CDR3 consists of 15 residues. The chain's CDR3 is CASSLVGGANEKLFF. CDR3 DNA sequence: TGTGCCAGCAGCTTAGTAGGGGGCGCGAATGAAAAACTGTTTTTT.